This entry lists 25 T cell receptor beta chains sequenced from one sample in a study of OX40 agonist ivuxolimab in advanced cancers. The method was immunoSEQ multiplex PCR; TCRdb's version includes in-frame clones alone and lacks a portion of them. Counted here are 85,000 to 120,000 clones, 90% occurring once; the ten biggest clones make up approximately 0.52%. Sequences were derived from CD4+ or CD8+ T cells sorted from blood, sampled in a trial of the OX40 agonist ivuxolimab. Receptor source: an adult with an advanced solid tumor such as melanoma, head and neck, liver or kidney cancer.

The chain employs TRBV6-5 and TRBJ2-5, with D possibly being TRBD1 (6 bases). The J call may be mistaken, given a closer DNA end match to TRBJ2-7. CDR3 length equals 13 residues. Germline CDR1 reads MNHEY; CDR2 reads SVGAGI. The CDR3: CASRGTGTYEQYF. In nucleotides, the CDR3 is TGTGCCAGCCGGGGCACAGGGACCTACGAGCAGTACTTC.

The rearrangement uses TRBV2 and TRBJ2-1; tentative D call: TRBD1 (6 bases). This CDR3 contains 12 residues. V lost 11 bases to trimming and J lost 7 bases, with 15 bases between them. In germline, CDR1 is SNHLY, CDR2 FYNNEI. As DNA, the CDR3 is TGTGCCGGCACCCAACAGGGAAATGAGCAGTTCTTC. It specifies CAGTQQGNEQFF.

CDR3 DNA: TGTGCCAGCAGTTTGGTCAGGGATGAAGCTTTCTTT. It encodes CASSLVRDEAFF. V is TRBV28 and J is TRBJ1-1, with D possibly being TRBD1 (5 bases). Per the germline V gene, CDR1 is MDHEN and CDR2 is SYDVKM. The V end lost 3 bases, the J end lost 7 bases, and 9 bases lay between the germline ends. The CDR3 contains 12 residues.

This clone appeared a single time. The chain has TRBV20-1 and TRBJ2-7; D not resolved. Germline V gene data show CDR1 as DFQATT and CDR2 as SNEGSKA (reference sequence). This CDR3 region has 10 residues. V lost 0 bases and J lost 10, with 7 bases in between. In nucleotides, the CDR3 is TGCAGTGCTAGAGACACGGCTCAGTACTTC. This gives the protein CSARDTAQYF.

This clone was recorded a few times. The rearrangement links TRBV9 to TRBJ2-1; TRBD1 agrees at 8 bases. Germline loops: CDR1 SGDLS, CDR2 YYNGEE. CDR3 length: 14 residues. J gave up 6 bases and V 4 bases, and 6 bases lay outside the gene matches. For the CDR3, the DNA is TGTGCCAGCAGCCCCCGCGGGACAGGCAATGAGCAGTTCTTC. Protein: CASSPRGTGNEQFF.

This clone occurred once. The rearrangement uses TRBV10-3 and TRBJ2-7; D unclear. CDR3 length equals 12 residues. Per the germline V gene, CDR1 is ENHRY and CDR2 is SYGVKD. Deletions cut 2 bases from V and 6 bases from J, with 8 bases between. CDR3: CAISEKLIEQYF. CDR3 in DNA: TGTGCCATCAGTGAGAAGCTTATCGAGCAGTACTTC.

This clone has only a few counts. The chain joins TRBV2 to TRBJ2-3, with 8 bases fitting TRBD2. The CDR3 extends over 14 amino acids. Germline V gene sequence: CDR1 SNHLY, CDR2 FYNNEI. V lost 6 bases and J lost 5; bases outside the gene matches: 7. The CDR3 sequence is CASSGTSSRDTQYF. The CDR3 DNA is TGTGCCAGCAGCGGGACTAGTAGTAGAGATACGCAGTATTTT.

CDR3 sequence reads: CASSFRSGSSGNTIYF. The CDR3 nucleotides are TGTGCCAGCAGCTTTCGTTCGGGCTCCTCTGGAAACACCATATATTTT. This chain joins TRBV7-2 and TRBJ1-3, with D uncertain. Germline loops: CDR1 SGHTA, CDR2 FQGNSA. The CDR3 has 16 amino acids. The V end was cut by 3 bases, the J end by 0 bases, with 12 bases between.

The CDR3 loop reads CAWRRGVTEAFF. For the CDR3, the DNA is TGTGCCTGGAGACGGGGGGTGACTGAAGCTTTCTTT. This chain connects TRBV30 to TRBJ1-1, with D possibly being TRBD1 (5 bases). Between the trimmed V and J ends, which lost 3 bases and 5 bases, there was a span of 10 bases. CDR1 and CDR2 from the germline V gene are GTSNPN and SVGIG (reference sequence). The CDR3 length is 12 residues.

The V call is TRBV9, the J call TRBJ2-7, with TRBD1 identical over 10 bases. Germline V gene sequence: CDR1 SGDLS, CDR2 YYNGEE. This CDR3 comprises 15 residues. After removal of 0 bases from V and 2 bases from J, the junction contained 2 bases not matched to a gene. The CDR3 loop reads CASSVGGTGAYEQYF. CDR3 nucleotides: TGTGCCAGCAGCGTAGGCGGGACAGGGGCCTACGAGCAGTACTTC. Complete variable domain (other parts from reference TRBV9 and TRBJ2-7): DSGVTQTPKHLITATGQRVTLRCSPRSGDLSVYWYQQSLDQGLQFLIQYYNGEERAKGNILERFSAQQFPDLHSELNLSSLELGDSALYFCASSVGGTGAYEQYFGPGTRLTVT.

This sequence joins TRBV11-3 and TRBJ2-3; D is possibly TRBD1 or TRBD2 (5 bases each). Germline CDR1 SGHNT, CDR2 YENEEA. Trimming removed 5 bases from V and 6 bases from J, with 15 bases in between. The CDR3 loop spans 14 amino acids. The CDR3 nucleotides are TGTGCCAGCAGCCCCGGGACCGCTCATGATACGCAGTATTTT. Its protein product is CASSPGTAHDTQYF.

The table lists this clone with a few counts. V and J are TRBV6-6 and TRBJ2-6; no reliable D call. The CDR3 consists of 15 residues. Trimming left V 7 bases short and J 3 bases short, with 13 bases between. Germline V gene lookup returns CDR1 MNHNY and CDR2 SVGAGI (reference sequence). Here the CDR3 DNA reads TGTGCCAGCACCCCAGTGGGCGGTGGGGCCAACGTCCTGACTTTC. It translates to CASTPVGGGANVLTF.

V gene TRBV14 combines with J gene TRBJ2-2; 9 nucleotides line up with TRBD2. Germline values: CDR1 SGHDN, CDR2 FVKESK. J gave up 3 bases and V 1 base, and 3 bases lay outside the gene matches. The CDR3 is 16 amino acids. The CDR3 loop reads CASSQGLAGYTGELFF. The DNA of the CDR3 is TGTGCCAGCAGCCAAGGGCTAGCGGGGTACACCGGGGAGCTGTTTTTT.

J is TRBJ2-3 and V is TRBV29-1; 9 nucleotides line up with TRBD2. The CDR3 contains 15 residues. The ends lost 2 bases at V and 6 bases at J; junction bases unmatched: 9. Per germline, CDR1 SQVTM and CDR2 ANQGSEA. The CDR3 nucleotides read TGCAGCGTTGAAAAAAATAGCGGGGGAGCGGATACGCAGTATTTT. Encoded protein: CSVEKNSGGADTQYF.

The chain has TRBV18 and TRBJ1-4; 7 bases align to TRBD1. The CDR3 has 13 amino acids. The germline V gene has CDR1 KGHSH and CDR2 LQKENI. The J segment lost 7 bases and the V segment lost 8 bases, leaving 7 bases of the junction unmatched. The CDR3 DNA reads TGTGCCAGCAAGCGACAGGGCGGTGAAAAACTGTTTTTT. Amino acid sequence: CASKRQGGEKLFF.

This clone was seen a single time. The chain has TRBV19 and TRBJ1-3, with 8 bases that match TRBD1. Germline CDR1 and CDR2: LNHDA and SQIVND (reference sequence). V shed 8 bases and J 7 bases; nucleotides not matched to a gene: 10. The CDR3 is made up of 14 amino acids. CDR3 amino acids: CASSSGQGGNTIYF. The CDR3 DNA is TGTGCCAGTTCAAGCGGACAGGGTGGGAACACCATATATTTT.

The chain employs TRBV2 and TRBJ2-7, with 9 bases lining up with TRBD1. Trimming removed 7 bases from V and 1 base from J; junction bases left unmatched: 5. This CDR3 spans 14 amino acids. Germline CDR1 is SNHLY and CDR2 is FYNNEI. This CDR3 is CASMRDRVSYEQYF. The CDR3, as DNA: TGTGCCAGCATGAGGGACAGGGTGTCCTACGAGCAGTACTTC.

This clone appeared a single time. This chain uses TRBV7-9 with TRBJ2-5; D is undetermined. Per the germline V gene, CDR1 is SEHNR and CDR2 is FQNEAQ (reference sequence). Trimming stripped 1 base from V and 1 base from J, with 10 bases between. This CDR3 comprises 15 residues. The DNA of the CDR3 is TGTGCCAGCAGCTTAGAGCGACTTCCCCAAGAGACCCAGTACTTC. Its translation is CASSLERLPQETQYF.

V usage is TRBV11-2 and J usage is TRBJ2-3, with D possibly TRBD2 on 5 matching bases. The germline gives CDR1 SGHAT, CDR2 FQNNGV. V was cut by 1 base and J by 1 base, with 12 bases left in between. CDR3 length: 16 residues. The CDR3 region has the DNA TGTGCCAGCAGCTTAGGGGCTAGCACCGGCACAGATACGCAGTATTTT. This translates into CASSLGASTGTDTQYF.

This chain uses TRBV5-6 with TRBJ2-3, with D perhaps matching TRBD2 (5 bases). Trimming removed 1 base at V and 1 base at J, with 13 bases between. The CDR3 runs 16 residues. From germline, CDR1 is SGHDT and CDR2 YYEEEE. CDR3 sequence: CASSLIGEWGTDTQYF. The CDR3 coding sequence is TGTGCCAGCAGCTTGATTGGGGAGTGGGGCACAGATACGCAGTATTTT.

The rearrangement links TRBV7-2 to TRBJ2-7; D is uncertain. V was cut by 2 bases and J by 6 bases, with 8 bases left in between. This CDR3 is 12 amino acids long. The germline V gene encodes CDR1 SGHTA and CDR2 FQGNSA. CDR3 sequence reads: CASSLIFVEQYF. The CDR3, as DNA: TGTGCCAGCAGCTTAATTTTCGTCGAGCAGTACTTC.

This rearrangement joins TRBV2 to TRBJ1-4; 8 bases are a match to TRBD1. The CDR3 covers 14 residues. The germline CDR1 and CDR2 sequences are SNHLY and FYNNEI. The V and J ends lost 6 bases and 7 bases, in that order; junction bases with no gene match: 7. As DNA, the CDR3 is TGTGCCAGCAGCGTCGACAGGGGCAGTGAAAAACTGTTTTTT. Protein product: CASSVDRGSEKLFF. Full variable domain (missing parts from reference TRBV2 and TRBJ1-4): EPEVTQTPSHQVTQMGQEVILRCVPISNHLYFYWYRQILGQKVEFLVSFYNNEISEKSEIFDDQFSVERPDGSNFTLKIRSTKLEDSAMYFCASSVDRGSEKLFFGSGTQLSVL.

This rearrangement joins TRBV28 to TRBJ2-1; unclear D gene. With 8 bases removed from V and 0 bases from J, the gap between germline ends came to 14 bases. This CDR3 contains 15 residues. The germline V gene encodes CDR1 MDHEN and CDR2 SYDVKM. The CDR3: CASETALGSYNEQFF. DNA of the CDR3: TGTGCCAGCGAGACCGCTTTGGGCTCCTACAATGAGCAGTTCTTC. The full variable domain, completed using reference TRBV28 and TRBJ2-1, is DVKVTQSSRYLVKRTGEKVFLECVQDMDHENMFWYRQDPGLGLRLIYFSYDVKMKEKGDIPEGYSVSREKKERFSLILESASTNQTSMYLCASETALGSYNEQFFGPGTRLTVL.

DNA of the CDR3: TGTGCCAGTGGAAGGAACCAGGGAGGCACCGGGGAGCTGTTTTTT. Translating gives CASGRNQGGTGELFF. This chain uses TRBV19 with TRBJ2-2, with a tentative D call TRBD2 (6 bases). The CDR3 sequence is 15 residues long. Germline-derived CDR1 and CDR2 are LNHDA and SQIVND (reference sequence). Trimming left V 8 bases short and J 4 bases short, with 17 bases between.

The gene calls are TRBV6-6 and TRBJ1-1; D remains ambiguous. Trimming removed 7 bases at V and 0 bases at J, with 15 bases between. This CDR3 is built from 15 residues. Looked up from germline, CDR1 is MNHNY and CDR2 is SVGAGI (reference sequence). The CDR3 protein is CASTLGRHMNTEAFF. The CDR3 bases are TGTGCCAGCACTCTCGGGAGGCACATGAACACTGAAGCTTTCTTT.